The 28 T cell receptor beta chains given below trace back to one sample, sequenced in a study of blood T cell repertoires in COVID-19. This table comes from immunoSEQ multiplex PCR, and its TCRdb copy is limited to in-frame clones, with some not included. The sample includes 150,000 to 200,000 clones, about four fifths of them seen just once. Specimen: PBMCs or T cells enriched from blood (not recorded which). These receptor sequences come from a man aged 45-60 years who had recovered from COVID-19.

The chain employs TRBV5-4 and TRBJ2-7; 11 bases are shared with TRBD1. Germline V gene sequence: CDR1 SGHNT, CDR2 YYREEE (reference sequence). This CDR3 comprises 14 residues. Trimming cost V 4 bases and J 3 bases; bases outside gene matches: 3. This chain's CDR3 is CASSPGTGGYEQYF. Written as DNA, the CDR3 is TGTGCCAGCAGCCCCGGGACAGGGGGCTACGAGCAGTACTTC.

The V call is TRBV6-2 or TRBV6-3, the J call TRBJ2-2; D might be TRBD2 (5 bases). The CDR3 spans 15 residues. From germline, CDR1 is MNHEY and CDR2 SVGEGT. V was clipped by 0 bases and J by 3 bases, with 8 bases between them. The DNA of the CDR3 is TGTGCCAGCAGTTACTCGGGGAGTGACACCGGGGAGCTGTTTTTT. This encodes CASSYSGSDTGELFF.

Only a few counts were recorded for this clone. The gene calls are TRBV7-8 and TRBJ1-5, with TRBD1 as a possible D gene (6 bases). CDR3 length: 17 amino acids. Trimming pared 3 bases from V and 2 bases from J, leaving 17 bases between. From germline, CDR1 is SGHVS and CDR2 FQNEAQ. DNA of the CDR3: TGTGCCAGCAGCTTGGGGCAGGGGTTATTGGGCAATCAGCCCCAGCATTTT. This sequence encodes CASSLGQGLLGNQPQHF.

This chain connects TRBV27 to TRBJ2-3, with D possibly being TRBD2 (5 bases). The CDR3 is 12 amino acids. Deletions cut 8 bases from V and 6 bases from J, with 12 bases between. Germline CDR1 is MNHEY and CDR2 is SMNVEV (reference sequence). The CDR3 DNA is TGTGCCAGCTGGCGGGTAGCGGATACGCAGTATTTT. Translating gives CASWRVADTQYF.

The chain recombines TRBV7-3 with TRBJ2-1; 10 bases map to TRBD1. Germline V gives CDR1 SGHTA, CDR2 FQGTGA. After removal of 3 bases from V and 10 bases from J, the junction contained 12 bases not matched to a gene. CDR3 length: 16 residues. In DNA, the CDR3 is TGTGCCAGCAGCTTTTACCCCGGGACAGGGGTCGACGAGCAGTTCTTC. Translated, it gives CASSFYPGTGVDEQFF. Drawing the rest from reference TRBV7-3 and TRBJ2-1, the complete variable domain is GAGVSQTPSNKVTEKGKYVELRCDPISGHTALYWYRQSLGQGPEFLIYFQGTGAADDSGLPNDRFFAVRPEGSVSTLKIQRTERGDSAVYLCASSFYPGTGVDEQFFGPGTRLTVL.

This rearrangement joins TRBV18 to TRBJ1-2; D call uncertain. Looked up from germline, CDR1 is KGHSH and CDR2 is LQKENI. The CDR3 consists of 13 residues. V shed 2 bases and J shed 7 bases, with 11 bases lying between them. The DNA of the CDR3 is TGTGCCAGCTCACCAGGAGGGATCAGTGGCTACACCTTC. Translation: CASSPGGISGYTF. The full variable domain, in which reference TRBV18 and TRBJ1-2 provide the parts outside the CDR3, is NAGVMQNPRHLVRRRGQEARLRCSPMKGHSHVYWYRQLPEEGLKFMVYLQKENIIDESGMPKERFSAEFPKEGPSILRIQQVVRGDSAAYFCASSPGGISGYTFGSGTRLTVV.

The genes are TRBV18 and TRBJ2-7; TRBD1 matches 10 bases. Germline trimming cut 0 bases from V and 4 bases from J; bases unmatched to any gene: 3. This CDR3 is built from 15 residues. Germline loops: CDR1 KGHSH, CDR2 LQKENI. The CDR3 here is CASSPPSGQGYEQYF. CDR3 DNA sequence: TGTGCCAGCTCACCACCGTCGGGACAGGGGTACGAGCAGTACTTC.

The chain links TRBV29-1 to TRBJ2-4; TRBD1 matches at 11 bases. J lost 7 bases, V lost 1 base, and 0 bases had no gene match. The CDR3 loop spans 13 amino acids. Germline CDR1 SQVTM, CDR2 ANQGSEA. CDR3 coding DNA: TGCAGCGTTGAAGGGGACAGGGGGAACATTCAGTACTTC. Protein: CSVEGDRGNIQYF.

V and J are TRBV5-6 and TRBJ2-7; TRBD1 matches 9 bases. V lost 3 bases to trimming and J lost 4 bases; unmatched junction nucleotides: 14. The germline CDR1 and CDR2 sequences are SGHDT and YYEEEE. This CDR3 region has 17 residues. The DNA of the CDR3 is TGTGCCAGCAGCTGGCCGAATCACAGGGGGCGGTCATACGAGCAGTACTTC. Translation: CASSWPNHRGRSYEQYF.

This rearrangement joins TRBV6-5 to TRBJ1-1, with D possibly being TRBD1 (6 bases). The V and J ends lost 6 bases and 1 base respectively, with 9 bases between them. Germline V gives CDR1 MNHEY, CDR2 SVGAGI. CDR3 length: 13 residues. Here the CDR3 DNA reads TGTGCCAGCAGCCAGACAGGGAACACTGAAGCTTTCTTT. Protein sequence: CASSQTGNTEAFF.

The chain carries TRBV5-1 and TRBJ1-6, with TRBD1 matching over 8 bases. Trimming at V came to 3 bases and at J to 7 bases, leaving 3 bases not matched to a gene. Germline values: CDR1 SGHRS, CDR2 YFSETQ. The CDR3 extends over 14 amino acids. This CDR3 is CASSWTGPNSPLHF. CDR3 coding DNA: TGCGCCAGCAGCTGGACAGGGCCCAATTCACCCCTCCACTTT.

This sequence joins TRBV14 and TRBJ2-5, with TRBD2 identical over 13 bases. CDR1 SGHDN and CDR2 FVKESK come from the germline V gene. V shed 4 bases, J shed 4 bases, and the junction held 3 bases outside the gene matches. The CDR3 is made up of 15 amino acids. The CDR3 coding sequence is TGTGCCAGCAGCCCTAGGACTAGCGGGAGAGAGACCCAGTACTTC. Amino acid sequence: CASSPRTSGRETQYF.

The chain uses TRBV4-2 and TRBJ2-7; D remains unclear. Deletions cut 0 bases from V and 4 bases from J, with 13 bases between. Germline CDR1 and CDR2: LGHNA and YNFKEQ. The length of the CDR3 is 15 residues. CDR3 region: CASSQDFAAVYEQYF. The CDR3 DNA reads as TGTGCCAGCAGCCAAGATTTCGCGGCAGTTTACGAGCAGTACTTC.

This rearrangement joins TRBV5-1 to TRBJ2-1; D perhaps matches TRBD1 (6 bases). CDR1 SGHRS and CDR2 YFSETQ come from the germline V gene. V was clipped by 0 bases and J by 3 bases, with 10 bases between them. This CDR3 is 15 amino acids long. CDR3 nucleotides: TGCGCCAGCAGCTTGGTGGGGGACAACTACAATGAGCAGTTCTTC. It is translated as CASSLVGDNYNEQFF. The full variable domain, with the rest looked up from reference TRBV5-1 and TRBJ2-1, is KAGVTQTPRYLIKTRGQQVTLSCSPISGHRSVSWYQQTPGQGLQFLFEYFSETQRNKGNFPGRFSGRQFSNSRSEMNVSTLELGDSALYLCASSLVGDNYNEQFFGPGTRLTVL.

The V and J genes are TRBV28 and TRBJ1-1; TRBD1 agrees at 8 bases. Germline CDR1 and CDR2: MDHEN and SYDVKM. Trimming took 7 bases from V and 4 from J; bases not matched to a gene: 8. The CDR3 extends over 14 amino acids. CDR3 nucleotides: TGTGCCAGCACCTTCTTTACAGGGGGCACTGAAGCTTTCTTT. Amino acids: CASTFFTGGTEAFF. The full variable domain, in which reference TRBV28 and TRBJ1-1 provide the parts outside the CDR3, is DVKVTQSSRYLVKRTGEKVFLECVQDMDHENMFWYRQDPGLGLRLIYFSYDVKMKEKGDIPEGYSVSREKKERFSLILESASTNQTSMYLCASTFFTGGTEAFFGQGTRLTVV.

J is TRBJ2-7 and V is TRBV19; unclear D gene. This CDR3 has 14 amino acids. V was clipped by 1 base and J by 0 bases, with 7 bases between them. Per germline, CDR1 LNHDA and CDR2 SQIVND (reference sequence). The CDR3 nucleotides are TGTGCCAGTAGTATAGGAGGCCTCTCCTACGAGCAGTACTTC. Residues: CASSIGGLSYEQYF.

The CDR3: CASRQARGWKTQYF. The CDR3 DNA reads as TGTGCCAGCAGACAGGCCAGGGGATGGAAGACCCAGTACTTC. The V call is TRBV27, the J call TRBJ2-5; possible D gene TRBD1, 6 bases. Germline loops: CDR1 MNHEY, CDR2 SMNVEV (reference sequence). The CDR3 is made up of 14 amino acids. Trimming took off 6 bases at V and 6 bases at J, with 17 bases between the two ends.

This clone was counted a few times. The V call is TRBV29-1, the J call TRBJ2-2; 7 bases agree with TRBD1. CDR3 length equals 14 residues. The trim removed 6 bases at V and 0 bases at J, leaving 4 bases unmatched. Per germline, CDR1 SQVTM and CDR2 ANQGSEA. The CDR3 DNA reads TGCAGCGTACGACAGGGTCCGAACACCGGGGAGCTGTTTTTT. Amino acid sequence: CSVRQGPNTGELFF.

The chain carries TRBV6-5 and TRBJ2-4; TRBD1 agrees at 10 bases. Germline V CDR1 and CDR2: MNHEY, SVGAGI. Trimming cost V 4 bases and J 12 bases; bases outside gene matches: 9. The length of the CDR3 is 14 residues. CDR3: CASSSPGTGVNQYF. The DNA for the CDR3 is TGTGCCAGCAGTTCTCCCGGGACAGGGGTCAATCAGTACTTC.

The CDR3 is CARSHLAGTSTDTQYF. As DNA, the CDR3 is TGTGCCAGAAGCCACCTAGCGGGGACTAGCACAGATACGCAGTATTTT. The genes are TRBV2 and TRBJ2-3; 9 positions agree with TRBD2. From germline, CDR1 is SNHLY and CDR2 FYNNEI. There are 16 residues in the CDR3. J lost 0 bases, V lost 9 bases, and 10 bases had no gene match.

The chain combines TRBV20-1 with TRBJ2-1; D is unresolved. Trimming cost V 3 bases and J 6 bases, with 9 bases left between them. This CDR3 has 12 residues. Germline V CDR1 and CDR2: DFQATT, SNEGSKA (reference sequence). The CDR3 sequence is CSASFQLNEQFF. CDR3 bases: TGCAGTGCTAGTTTCCAACTCAATGAGCAGTTCTTC.

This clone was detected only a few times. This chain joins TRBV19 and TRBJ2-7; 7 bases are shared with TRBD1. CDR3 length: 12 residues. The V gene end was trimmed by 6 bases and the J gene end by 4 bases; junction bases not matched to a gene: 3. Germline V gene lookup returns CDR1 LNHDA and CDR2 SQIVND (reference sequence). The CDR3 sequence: CASSQGQYEQYF. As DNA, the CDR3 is TGTGCCAGTAGCCAGGGACAGTACGAGCAGTACTTC.

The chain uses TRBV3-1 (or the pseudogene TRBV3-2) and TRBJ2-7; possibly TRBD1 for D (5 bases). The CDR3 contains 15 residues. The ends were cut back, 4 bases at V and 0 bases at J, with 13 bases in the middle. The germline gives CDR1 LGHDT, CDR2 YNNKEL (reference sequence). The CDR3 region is CASSLGHSSSYEQYF. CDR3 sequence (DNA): TGTGCCAGCAGCCTAGGACACTCTTCCTCCTACGAGCAGTACTTC.

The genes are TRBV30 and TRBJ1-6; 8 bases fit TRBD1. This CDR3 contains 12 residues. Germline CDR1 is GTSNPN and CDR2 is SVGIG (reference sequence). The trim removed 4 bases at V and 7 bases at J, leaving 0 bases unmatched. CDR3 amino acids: CAWTGGNSPLHF. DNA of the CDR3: TGTGCCTGGACAGGGGGCAATTCACCCCTCCACTTT.

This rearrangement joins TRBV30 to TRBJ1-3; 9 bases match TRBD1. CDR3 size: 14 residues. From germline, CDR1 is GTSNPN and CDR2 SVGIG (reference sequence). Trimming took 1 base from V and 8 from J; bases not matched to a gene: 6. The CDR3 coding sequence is TGTGCCTGGAGTGAAAACAGGGGGCAATACACCATATATTTT. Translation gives CAWSENRGQYTIYF.

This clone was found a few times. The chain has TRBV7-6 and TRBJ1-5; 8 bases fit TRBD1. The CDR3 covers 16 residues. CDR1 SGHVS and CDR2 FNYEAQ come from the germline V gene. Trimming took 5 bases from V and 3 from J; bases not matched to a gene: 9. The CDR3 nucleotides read TGTGCCAGCAGCAAATTAACAGGGGGGAACAATCAGCCCCAGCATTTT. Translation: CASSKLTGGNNQPQHF. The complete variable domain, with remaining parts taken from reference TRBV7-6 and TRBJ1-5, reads GAGVSQSPRYKVTKRGQDVALRCDPISGHVSLYWYRQALGQGPEFLTYFNYEAQQDKSGLPNDRFSAERPEGSISTLTIQRTEQRDSAMYRCASSKLTGGNNQPQHFGDGTRLSIL.

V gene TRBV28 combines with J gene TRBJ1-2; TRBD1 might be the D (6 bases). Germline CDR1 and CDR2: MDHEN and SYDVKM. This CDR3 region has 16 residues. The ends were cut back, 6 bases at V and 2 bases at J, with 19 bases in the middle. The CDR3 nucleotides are TGTGCCAGCAGCCTTGGACAGTGGAGGCTAAACTATGGCTACACCTTC. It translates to CASSLGQWRLNYGYTF.

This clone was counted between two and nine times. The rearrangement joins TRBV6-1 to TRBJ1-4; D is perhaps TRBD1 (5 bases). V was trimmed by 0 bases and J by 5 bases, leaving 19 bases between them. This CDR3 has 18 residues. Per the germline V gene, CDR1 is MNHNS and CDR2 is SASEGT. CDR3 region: CASSEAHGARALNEKLFF. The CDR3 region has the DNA TGTGCCAGCAGTGAAGCGCATGGTGCCAGGGCACTGAATGAAAAACTGTTTTTT.